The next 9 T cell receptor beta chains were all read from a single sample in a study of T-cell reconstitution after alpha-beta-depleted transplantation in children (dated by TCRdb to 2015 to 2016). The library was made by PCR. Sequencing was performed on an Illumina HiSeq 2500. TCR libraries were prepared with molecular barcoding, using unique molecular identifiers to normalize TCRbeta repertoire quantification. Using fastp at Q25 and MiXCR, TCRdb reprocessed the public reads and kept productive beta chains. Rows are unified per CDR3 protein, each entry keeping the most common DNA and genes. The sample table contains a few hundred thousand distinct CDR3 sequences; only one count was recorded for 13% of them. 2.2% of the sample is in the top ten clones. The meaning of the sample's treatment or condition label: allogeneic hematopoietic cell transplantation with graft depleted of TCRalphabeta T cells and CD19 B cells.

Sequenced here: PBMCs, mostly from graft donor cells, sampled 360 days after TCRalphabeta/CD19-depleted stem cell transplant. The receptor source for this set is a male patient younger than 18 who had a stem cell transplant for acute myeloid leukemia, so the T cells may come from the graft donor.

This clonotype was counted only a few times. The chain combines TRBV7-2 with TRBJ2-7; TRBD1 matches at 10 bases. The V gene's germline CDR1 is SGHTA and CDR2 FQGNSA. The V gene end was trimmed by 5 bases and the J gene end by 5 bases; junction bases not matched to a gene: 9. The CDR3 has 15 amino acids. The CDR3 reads CASSPRQGARNEQYF. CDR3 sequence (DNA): TGTGCCAGCAGCCCCAGACAGGGGGCGCGAAACGAGCAGTACTTC.

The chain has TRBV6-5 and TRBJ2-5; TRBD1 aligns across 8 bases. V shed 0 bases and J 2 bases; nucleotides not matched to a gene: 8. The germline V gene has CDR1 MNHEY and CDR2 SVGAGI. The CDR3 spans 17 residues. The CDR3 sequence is CASSYSTTGVLQETQYF. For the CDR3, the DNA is TGTGCCAGCAGTTACTCCACGACAGGGGTGTTACAAGAGACCCAGTACTTC.

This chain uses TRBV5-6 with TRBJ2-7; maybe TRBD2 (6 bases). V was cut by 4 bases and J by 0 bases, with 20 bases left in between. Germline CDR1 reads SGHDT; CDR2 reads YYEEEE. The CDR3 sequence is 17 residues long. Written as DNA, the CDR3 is TGTGCCAGCAGCATCTGGAGTAGCGGAACAAGCTCCTACGAGCAGTACTTC. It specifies CASSIWSSGTSSYEQYF.

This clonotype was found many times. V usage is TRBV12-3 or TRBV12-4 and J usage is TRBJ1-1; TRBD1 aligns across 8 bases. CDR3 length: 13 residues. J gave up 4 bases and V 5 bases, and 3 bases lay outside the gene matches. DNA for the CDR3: TGTGCCAGCAGTACCACAGGGGGCACTGAAGCTTTCTTT. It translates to CASSTTGGTEAFF.

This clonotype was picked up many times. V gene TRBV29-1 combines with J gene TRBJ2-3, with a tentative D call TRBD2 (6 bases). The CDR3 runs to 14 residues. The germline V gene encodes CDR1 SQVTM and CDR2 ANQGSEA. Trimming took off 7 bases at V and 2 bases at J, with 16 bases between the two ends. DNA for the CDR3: TGCAGCGCCCACTGGGGGGTCCACACAGATACGCAGTATTTT. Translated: CSAHWGVHTDTQYF.

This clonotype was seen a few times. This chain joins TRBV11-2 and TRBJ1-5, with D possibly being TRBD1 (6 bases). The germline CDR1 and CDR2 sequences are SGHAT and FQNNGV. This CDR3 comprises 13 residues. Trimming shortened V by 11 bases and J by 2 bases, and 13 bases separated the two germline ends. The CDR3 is CASGVGGNQPQHF. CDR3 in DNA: TGTGCCTCAGGGGTAGGGGGCAATCAGCCCCAGCATTTT.

This CDR3 is CASSPRGRPTDTQYF. DNA for the CDR3: TGTGCCAGCAGTCCCCGGGGTCGCCCCACAGATACGCAGTATTTT. This chain joins TRBV12-3 or TRBV12-4 and TRBJ2-3; the D gene is possibly TRBD2 (5 bases). Deletions cut 5 bases from V and 2 bases from J, with 14 bases between. CDR3 length equals 15 residues.

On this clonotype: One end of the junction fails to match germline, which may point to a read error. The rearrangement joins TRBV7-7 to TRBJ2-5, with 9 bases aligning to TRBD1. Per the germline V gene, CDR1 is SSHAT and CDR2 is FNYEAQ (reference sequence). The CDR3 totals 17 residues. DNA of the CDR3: TGTGCTAGCAGCTTAGCGGAACGGACAGGGGTGGGGGAGACCCAGTACTTC. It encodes CASSLAERTGVGETQYF.

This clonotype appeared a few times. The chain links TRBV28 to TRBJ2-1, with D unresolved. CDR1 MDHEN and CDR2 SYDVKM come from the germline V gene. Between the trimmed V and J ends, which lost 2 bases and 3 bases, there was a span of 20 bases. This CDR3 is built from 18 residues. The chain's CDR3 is CASSLRSGQRAIYNEQFF. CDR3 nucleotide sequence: TGTGCCAGCAGTTTACGCTCGGGTCAACGAGCCATCTACAATGAGCAGTTCTTC.